Below, 22 T cell receptor beta chains from the same sample are listed, as sequenced in a study of T cells in Graves' hyperthyroidism and ophthalmopathy. Template material for amplifying TCR beta CDR3 regions consisted of RNA transcripts. When the TCR CDR3 underwent first-round RT-PCR, the HTBI primer set was used. TCRdb ran MiXCR on the multiplex PCR reads and lists one entry per CDR3 protein. The data show 300,000 to 350,000 distinct CDR3 sequences, approximately 18% seen once. What was sequenced was blood. Source of these receptors: a woman in her 50s with Graves' hyperthyroidism.

As regards this clonotype: This may arise from a read error, as a much more abundant clone is one base away. The gene calls are TRBV12-3 or TRBV12-4 and TRBJ2-1; maybe TRBD1 (5 bases). The V end lost 3 bases, the J end lost 3 bases, and 12 bases lay between the germline ends. This CDR3 comprises 15 residues. The CDR3 loop is CASSFLGRVYNEQFF. CDR3 coding DNA: TGTGCCAGCAGTTTTCTGGGCAGGGTCTACAATGAGCAGTTCTTC.

This clonotype was recorded many times. The chain couples TRBV11-3 to TRBJ2-2, with D possibly TRBD2 on 5 matching bases. CDR3 length: 13 amino acids. The V and J ends lost 3 bases and 5 bases respectively, with 7 bases between them. Looked up from germline, CDR1 is SGHNT and CDR2 is YENEEA. The CDR3 DNA sequence: TGTGCCAGCAGCTTTTCGGGGACCGGGGAGCTGTTTTTT. Translating gives CASSFSGTGELFF.

The CDR3 here is CASSYRTVDGNEQFF. The CDR3 DNA reads TGTGCCAGTAGTTACAGGACAGTTGATGGCAATGAGCAGTTCTTC. This rearrangement joins TRBV19 to TRBJ2-1, with a tentative D call TRBD1 (6 bases). The germline gives CDR1 LNHDA, CDR2 SQIVND (reference sequence). V was pared by 5 bases and J by 6 bases, with 17 bases between. CDR3 length equals 15 residues.

This clonotype appeared a few times. The chain joins TRBV6-1 to TRBJ1-2; D is unclear. The germline V and J ends were trimmed by 4 bases and 0 bases, with 9 bases remaining between them. Germline V gives CDR1 MNHNS, CDR2 SASEGT. This CDR3 contains 14 residues. The CDR3 region has the DNA TGTGCCAGCAGTGCGGACGGAGCTAACTATGGCTACACCTTC. Encoded protein: CASSADGANYGYTF.

This clonotype was counted many times. The chain employs TRBV11-2 and TRBJ2-5; possible D gene TRBD1, 6 bases. V lost 5 bases, J lost 2 bases, and 12 bases lay in between. Per the germline V gene, CDR1 is SGHAT and CDR2 is FQNNGV. The CDR3 loop spans 14 amino acids. CDR3: CASSLLQGQETQYF. The CDR3 region has the DNA TGTGCCAGCAGCCTCCTACAGGGTCAAGAGACCCAGTACTTC.

The rearrangement joins TRBV6-1 to TRBJ1-5; TRBD1 matches at 9 bases. After removal of 5 bases from V and 5 bases from J, the junction contained 1 base not matched to a gene. The CDR3 consists of 13 residues. Germline V gene data show CDR1 as MNHNS and CDR2 as SASEGT. The CDR3 reads CASSWTGDQPQHF. Here the CDR3 DNA reads TGTGCCAGCAGTTGGACAGGGGATCAGCCCCAGCATTTT.

This chain connects TRBV27 to TRBJ2-1; no clear D. V was shortened by 8 bases and J by 10 bases, with 15 bases between the two germline ends. Germline CDR1 MNHEY, CDR2 SMNVEV (reference sequence). The CDR3 loop spans 12 amino acids. The CDR3 loop reads CASAPLLLEQFF. Written as DNA, the CDR3 is TGTGCCAGCGCCCCCCTATTACTGGAGCAGTTCTTC.

This clonotype has a count of ten or more. The V gene is TRBV28, the J gene TRBJ2-7; no clear D. With 7 bases removed from V and 2 bases from J, the gap between germline ends came to 12 bases. This CDR3 has 13 residues. Germline V gives CDR1 MDHEN, CDR2 SYDVKM. The CDR3 loop reads CASKSGEPYEQYF. CDR3 DNA: TGTGCCAGCAAATCGGGCGAGCCCTACGAGCAGTACTTC. The full variable domain, rest sourced from reference TRBV28 and TRBJ2-7, is DVKVTQSSRYLVKRTGEKVFLECVQDMDHENMFWYRQDPGLGLRLIYFSYDVKMKEKGDIPEGYSVSREKKERFSLILESASTNQTSMYLCASKSGEPYEQYFGPGTRLTVT.

This clonotype was recorded many times. The chain combines TRBV6-5 with TRBJ2-3; D uncertain. Trimming took 0 bases from V and 1 from J, leaving 17 bases between them. Germline CDR1 MNHEY, CDR2 SVGAGI. The length of the CDR3 is 18 residues. CDR3 sequence: CASSYSNWRNLGTDTQYF. For the CDR3, the DNA is TGTGCCAGCAGTTACTCGAATTGGCGCAATTTAGGCACAGATACGCAGTATTTT.

Details on this clonotype: A clone one base away is much larger, so this may be a read error. The J gene is TRBJ1-1, the V gene TRBV3-1, with 12 nucleotides matching TRBD1. The CDR3 consists of 16 residues. Germline CDR1 reads LGHDT; CDR2 reads YNNKEL (reference sequence). The CDR3 spells CVSSLSGTGGGTEAFF. The DNA for the CDR3 is TGTGTCAGCAGCCTATCCGGGACAGGGGGCGGCACTGAAGCTTTCTTT.

This clonotype was counted between two and nine times. This chain uses TRBV20-1 with TRBJ2-7; D call uncertain. The V and J ends lost 6 bases and 0 bases respectively, with 15 bases between them. The CDR3 runs to 14 residues. Germline CDR1 is DFQATT and CDR2 is SNEGSKA (reference sequence). DNA for the CDR3: TGCAGTGCCTTGGCCGGTTTTTACTCCTACGAGCAGTACTTC. Encoded protein: CSALAGFYSYEQYF.

This clonotype was found many times. In DNA form, the CDR3 reads TGTGCCAGCAGCTTAGTGCACCAAGCGAGGGATACGCAGTATTTT. It translates to CASSLVHQARDTQYF. This rearrangement joins TRBV7-3 to TRBJ2-3; D call uncertain. V lost 2 bases to trimming and J lost 6 bases, with 15 bases between them. The CDR3 is 15 amino acids. Germline assignment: CDR1 SGHTA and CDR2 FQGTGA.

Only a few counts were recorded for this clonotype. The chain links TRBV2 to TRBJ1-4, with D maybe TRBD1 (5 bases). Germline assignment: CDR1 SNHLY and CDR2 FYNNEI. Trimming removed 11 bases from V and 1 base from J, with 17 bases in between. The CDR3 has 15 amino acids. Here the CDR3 reads CACLGGKITNEKLFF. The CDR3 DNA sequence: TGTGCCTGCCTTGGGGGAAAGATAACTAATGAAAAACTGTTTTTT.

This clonotype has ten or more counts. The chain links TRBV12-3 or TRBV12-4 to TRBJ2-1; 9 nucleotides match TRBD2. The CDR3 loop spans 17 amino acids. V was pared by 3 bases and J by 0 bases, with 6 bases of the junction left unmatched. The CDR3 DNA follows: TGTGCCAGCAGTTTTTCGGCGGGGGGGTTCTCCTACAATGAGCAGTTCTTC. It translates to CASSFSAGGFSYNEQFF.

This clonotype was seen only a few times. The V gene is TRBV6-1, the J gene TRBJ2-7, with 7 nucleotides matching TRBD2. The CDR3 has 14 residues. J was trimmed by 3 bases and V by 6 bases; bases with no gene match: 8. Germline V gene lookup returns CDR1 MNHNS and CDR2 SASEGT. The CDR3 DNA reads TGTGCCAGCAGCTGGCGGGAGAGTGGCTACGAGCAGTACTTC. Its protein is CASSWRESGYEQYF.

V is TRBV7-8 and J is TRBJ2-1; D gene unclear. Germline lookup yields CDR1 SGHVS and CDR2 FQNEAQ. V was pared by 1 base and J by 7 bases, with 8 bases between. The CDR3 extends over 13 amino acids. In nucleotides, the CDR3 is TGTGCCAGCAGCTTAGTACACGGGAATGAGCAGTTCTTC. This encodes CASSLVHGNEQFF.

This clonotype was recorded a few times. The chain carries TRBV4-1 and TRBJ2-1; the match to TRBD2 covers 11 bases. Germline assignment: CDR1 MGHRA and CDR2 YSYEKL. With 0 bases clipped from V and 4 bases from J, the junction kept 14 bases outside the gene matches. CDR3 size: 20 residues. The CDR3 loop is CASSQDHRASGGIGYNEQFF. CDR3 nucleotides: TGCGCCAGCAGCCAAGATCATCGGGCTAGCGGGGGGATCGGTTACAATGAGCAGTTCTTC.

This clonotype was found many times. The chain is built from TRBV7-2 and TRBJ2-5; D possibly corresponds to TRBD2 (6 bases). CDR1 SGHTA and CDR2 FQGNSA come from the germline V gene. CDR3 length equals 14 residues. V was clipped by 5 bases and J by 4 bases, with 14 bases between them. CDR3 coding DNA: TGTGCCAGCAGCCCAAACGGGGGAACAGAGACCCAGTACTTC. Residues: CASSPNGGTETQYF.

This clonotype was found once. The chain combines TRBV30 with TRBJ1-2; 9 positions agree with TRBD1. This CDR3 is built from 13 residues. J was trimmed by 4 bases and V by 0 bases; bases with no gene match: 0. Germline lookup yields CDR1 GTSNPN and CDR2 SVGIG (reference sequence). The CDR3 coding sequence is TGTGCCTGGAGTGTACAGGGGGCCTATGGCTACACCTTC. Translation: CAWSVQGAYGYTF.

In its sample, this clonotype was seen many times. The chain employs TRBV11-2 and TRBJ2-7; 7 nucleotides align to TRBD1. The J segment lost 4 bases and the V segment lost 5 bases, leaving 2 bases of the junction unmatched. CDR1 SGHAT and CDR2 FQNNGV come from the germline V gene. The CDR3 runs to 12 residues. CDR3 coding DNA: TGTGCCAGCAGCCGACAGGGATACGAGCAGTACTTC. Its translation is CASSRQGYEQYF.

This clonotype was seen more than once but under ten times. At one boundary the junction diverges from the germline segment, which might be a read error. This sequence joins TRBV27 and TRBJ1-5, with 9 bases lining up with TRBD1. Germline CDR1 and CDR2: MNHEY and SMNVEV (reference sequence). There are 16 residues in the CDR3. CDR3 sequence reads: CACSYLDRGGNQPQHF. The CDR3 DNA follows: TGTGCCTGCAGTTACTTGGACAGGGGCGGCAATCAGCCCCAGCATTTT.

Concerning this clonotype itself: A much larger clone differs from this one at a single base, so this may be a read error. Since the CDR3 does not end with the conserved phenylalanine or tryptophan, this likely comes from a read error. This sequence joins TRBV5-1 and TRBJ2-2; 8 bases agree with TRBD2. The CDR3 has 15 amino acids. V lost 1 base and J lost 4; bases outside the gene matches: 3. Germline-derived CDR1 and CDR2 are SGHRS and YFSETQ. The CDR3 DNA reads as TGCGCCAGCAGCTTGACCGGGAGGGGCACCGGGGAGCTGTTTTCT. This codes for CASSLTGRGTGELFS.